This TCR beta chain was profiled in a study of blood T cells in healthy people across ages. Comment on this clonotype: Antigen unknown.

General observations from the study: Both higher diversity and more naive CD4+ cells marked long-lived donors when set against aged donors.

The CDR3 runs 14 residues. V gave up 0 bases and J gave up 5 bases; unmatched junction bases: 5. Looked up from germline, CDR1 is DFQATT and CDR2 is SNEGSKA (reference sequence). For the second PCR, which ran for about 6 to 11 cycles, a sample-barcoded 5' primer and a J-beta primer mix were used. Each cDNA molecule received a tag from a template-switch adaptor that had 12 random nucleotides. TCRdb recomputed calls from the 5' RACE reads with MiXCR, one row per CDR3 protein. The sample records about 780,000 distinct CDR3 sequences, 20% to 30% being singletons. The same sample was also used in a study of T cells of mothers and their children. This second report adds: Slightly, though not significantly, more overlap was seen in related than in unrelated mother-child pairs.

This clonotype was sampled from a boy younger than 18 in good health. This chain connects TRBV20-1 to TRBJ2-5; 8 nucleotides match TRBD2. Sequencing used blood. In DNA form, the CDR3 reads TGCAGTGCTAGAGAGCGGGGGGTGTGGGAGACCCAGTACTTC. It yields the protein CSARERGVWETQYF.